This section outlines one T cell receptor (beta chain) sequence together with its context. Its recognized antigen is unknown. One base away there is no much larger clone; base qualities are not given. TCRbeta CDR3 regions were sequenced with the immunoSEQ Assay. After extraction, genomic DNA underwent amplification by bias-controlled multiplex PCR, followed by high-throughput sequencing. In the source study's methods: To quantify the absolute abundance of every unique TCRbeta CDR3 region, sequences were collapsed and filtered. T cell fraction was estimated by normalizing TCRbeta template counts to usable DNA, with usable DNA measured through amplification of reference genes found in all nucleated cells. Repertoire TCRs were annotated as SARS-CoV-2-specific when V gene, CDR3 amino acid sequence and J gene were exactly matched to a known reactive TCR set. The reference SARS-CoV-2 TCR set was derived from MIRA and filtered for enrichment in COVID-19-positive ImmuneCODE repertoires, a step that removed public or cross-reactive TCRs. Using the MIRA antigens, annotated TCRs were further analysed by specific ORF or by position within an ORF. Breadth was defined as annotated unique rearrangements over total unique productive rearrangements; depth was the summed frequency of those rearrangements. Two-sided Wilcoxon rank-sum tests were used to compare TCR breadth between groups. TCRdb carries this immuneACCESS record with in-frame sequences only. Its versions omit some clonotypes, under half of them owing to an unresolved V gene in the studies checked, with the rest unexplained. V and J calls and clone size are as listed in that table; D and trimming were resolved from the DNA. The sample has over 400,000 clones on record, approximately 92% of them singletons. The top ten constitute 2% to 3% of the sample.

The germline V gene supplies CDR1 KGHDR and CDR2 SFDVKD. V loses 0 bases of germline sequence and J loses 8 bases, and the interval between the two ends is 13 bases. From its cysteine to its phenylalanine, the CDR3 spans 15 amino acids. CDR3 DNA only is kept here, 45 bases in frame from base 1. These data are taken from a study of Ad26.COV2.S vaccination and SARS-CoV-2 variants (dated by TCRdb to 2020 to 2023). For the wider study: Donors in the vaccine arm were drawn from COV1001, a multicentre, randomized, double-blind, placebo-controlled phase I-IIa trial testing Ad26.COV2.S in healthy adults. Ad26.COV2.S was administered intramuscularly at a dose of 5x10^10 or 1x10^11 viral particles, either as one shot or as two shots given 56 days apart. Sequencing of the TCRbeta repertoire served to evaluate the specificity and breadth of SARS-CoV-2-reactive T cell receptors following Ad26.COV2.S vaccination. A total of roughly 30 samples were included in the TCR-sequenced set, comprising around 19 Ad26.COV2.S vaccine recipients, 5 placebo recipients and 8 SARS-CoV-2 convalescent individuals. Trial participants were randomized into five groups of five, in which low-dose or high-dose Ad26.COV2.S was given once or twice, or placebo was given on both occasions. Blinding of investigators to trial group allocation was maintained during experiments and outcome assessment. Study-wide findings and limitations: Comparable non-spike TCR breadth was observed between vaccine and placebo recipients, consistent with only spike being contained in the vaccine. After vaccination, spike-specific CD8+ and CD4+ T cell responses were reported to show substantial breadth. According to the authors, total T cell responses may have been underestimated by the TCR breadth and depth analyses. Comparing responses between vaccine doses or regimens was not something the study was powered to do. Spike-specific TCR breadth was higher in Ad26.COV2.S recipients than in placebo recipients (P = 0.0014).

Reading the label with the study, this specimen's treatment or condition is: over 15 received Ad26.COV2.S at low or high dose, single or two shots; 5 received placebo; per-sample allocation not given. For vaccine and placebo recipients, the sequenced repertoires came from samples collected on day 63 after the first injection. Cohort 1b enrolled roughly 25 adults aged 18-55 years at a single site in Boston, USA, between 29 July and 7 August 2020. Ad26.COV2.S was a replication-incompetent adenovirus type 26 vector that expressed a prefusion-stabilized SARS-CoV-2 spike protein derived from the original Wuhan strain.

The chain is made from TRBV24-1 and TRBJ2-1, and TRBD1 may be the D gene, going by 7 matching bases. The sequencing here drew on peripheral blood, taken in a trial of Ad26.COV2.S vaccine versus placebo. This TCR came from a person between 18 and 65 years old who received the Ad26.COV2.S COVID-19 vaccine or a placebo. The CDR3 corresponds to CATSDLPGGFHEQFF. The base sequence is TGTGCCACCAGTGATTTGCCAGGGGGGTTTCATGAGCAGTTCTTC.